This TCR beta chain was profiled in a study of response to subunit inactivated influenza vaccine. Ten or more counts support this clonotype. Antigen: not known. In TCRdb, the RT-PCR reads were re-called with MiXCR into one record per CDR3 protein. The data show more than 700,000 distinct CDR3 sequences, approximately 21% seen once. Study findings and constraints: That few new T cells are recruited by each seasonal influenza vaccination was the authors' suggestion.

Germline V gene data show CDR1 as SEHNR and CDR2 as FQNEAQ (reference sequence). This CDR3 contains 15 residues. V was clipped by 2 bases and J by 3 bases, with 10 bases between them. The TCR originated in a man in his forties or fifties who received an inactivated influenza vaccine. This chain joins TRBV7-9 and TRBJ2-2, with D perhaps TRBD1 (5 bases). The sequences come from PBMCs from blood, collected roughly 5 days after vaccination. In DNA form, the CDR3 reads TGTGCCAGCAGCTTATTGGGGCGACACACCGGGGAGCTGTTTTTT. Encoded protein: CASSLLGRHTGELFF.